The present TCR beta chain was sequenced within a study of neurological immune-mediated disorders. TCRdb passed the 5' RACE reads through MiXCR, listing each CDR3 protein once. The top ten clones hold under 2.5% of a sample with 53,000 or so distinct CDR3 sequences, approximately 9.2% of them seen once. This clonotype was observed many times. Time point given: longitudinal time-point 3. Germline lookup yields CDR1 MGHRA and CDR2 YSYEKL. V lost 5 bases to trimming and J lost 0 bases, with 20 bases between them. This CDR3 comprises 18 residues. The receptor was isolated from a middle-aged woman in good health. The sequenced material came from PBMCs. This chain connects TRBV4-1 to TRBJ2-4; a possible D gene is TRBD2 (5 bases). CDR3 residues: CASSRQNPEELAKNIQYF. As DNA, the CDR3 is TGCGCCAGCAGCAGGCAAAATCCGGAGGAACTAGCCAAAAACATTCAGTACTTC.